This entry lists 14 T cell receptor beta chains sequenced from one sample in a study of T cells after yellow fever vaccination. One entry per CDR3 protein results from TCRdb running MiXCR on the 5' RACE reads. The profile shows around 350,000 distinct CDR3 sequences, under 7.5% of them singletons. The source material was PBMCs, sampled 5 days after the yellow fever booster vaccination. The receptor set was obtained from a man younger than 45 who received the YFV17D yellow fever vaccine.

This clonotype was seen more than once but under ten times. The chain uses TRBV19 and TRBJ2-6; 8 bases are a match to TRBD1. Trimming took 6 bases from V and 0 from J; bases not matched to a gene: 7. Germline V gene data show CDR1 as LNHDA and CDR2 as SQIVND (reference sequence). The CDR3 runs to 17 residues. CDR3 sequence reads: CASRPRTGSSGANVLTF. The CDR3 DNA sequence: TGTGCCAGTAGGCCTCGGACAGGGAGCTCTGGGGCCAACGTCCTGACTTTC.

This clonotype showed up just a few times. The V call is TRBV20-1, the J call TRBJ2-5; TRBD1 matches at 10 bases. CDR1 DFQATT and CDR2 SNEGSKA come from the germline V gene (reference sequence). The CDR3 runs 15 residues. With 2 bases clipped from V and 6 bases from J, the junction kept 9 bases outside the gene matches. The CDR3 here is CSARHGTGVMKTQYF. The CDR3 DNA follows: TGCAGTGCTAGACACGGGACAGGGGTTATGAAGACCCAGTACTTC.

V and J are TRBV29-1 and TRBJ1-1; D ambiguous. The CDR3 is made up of 15 amino acids. CDR1 SQVTM and CDR2 ANQGSEA come from the germline V gene. V lost 0 bases and J lost 11, with 22 bases in between. CDR3 protein: CSVEDPFWSPAAAFF. CDR3 coding DNA: TGCAGCGTTGAAGACCCTTTCTGGTCGCCCGCTGCCGCTTTCTTT.

Turning to this clonotype: Being one base from a much bigger clone, this may be a read error. The chain recombines TRBV18 with TRBJ2-3; the match to TRBD2 covers 7 bases. This CDR3 is 16 amino acids long. Germline assignment: CDR1 KGHSH and CDR2 LQKENI. CDR3 coding DNA: TGTCCCAGCTCACTAACCAGCGGGGCTAGCACAGATACGCAGTATTTT. Translation: CPSSLTSGASTDTQYF.

This clonotype was counted ten times or more. The V call is TRBV12-3 or TRBV12-4, the J call TRBJ1-1, with D possibly matching TRBD1 (6 bases). The CDR3 contains 15 residues. Trimming shortened V by 4 bases and J by 2 bases, and 14 bases separated the two germline ends. The DNA for the CDR3 is TGTGCCAGCAGTTCCAGGGGTAGGGTCAACACTGAAGCTTTCTTT. This translates into CASSSRGRVNTEAFF.

V gene TRBV6-4 combines with J gene TRBJ2-1; D is tentatively TRBD1 or TRBD2 (5 bases each). V lost 6 bases and J lost 9, with 36 bases in between. The CDR3 loop spans 20 amino acids. Germline CDR1 reads MRHNA; CDR2 reads SNTAGT. This CDR3 reads CASSPGTIPRTFPLIGEQFF. As DNA, the CDR3 is TGTGCCAGCAGCCCGGGGACCATTCCACGTACTTTCCCCCTCATCGGTGAGCAGTTCTTC.

Many counts were recorded for this clonotype. V is TRBV12-3 or TRBV12-4 and J is TRBJ1-1, with unresolved D. The CDR3 runs 14 residues. With 6 bases removed from V and 2 bases from J, the gap between germline ends came to 13 bases. CDR3 in amino acids: CASSSWADNTEAFF. The CDR3 nucleotides are TGTGCCAGCAGCTCTTGGGCGGACAACACTGAAGCTTTCTTT.

This clonotype showed up just a few times. The chain has TRBV20-1 and TRBJ2-3; 7 nucleotides align to TRBD2. Trimming at V came to 0 bases and at J to 0 bases, leaving 3 bases not matched to a gene. The CDR3 extends over 15 amino acids. Germline CDR1 DFQATT, CDR2 SNEGSKA (reference sequence). CDR3 sequence: CSAREAGRSTDTQYF. CDR3 nucleotides: TGCAGTGCTAGAGAAGCGGGGCGTAGCACAGATACGCAGTATTTT.

This clonotype turned up a few times. The V and J genes are TRBV13 and TRBJ2-7; 7 nucleotides agree with TRBD2. CDR3 length: 14 residues. Germline CDR1 reads PRHDT; CDR2 reads FYEKMQ (reference sequence). Trimming removed 5 bases from V and 2 bases from J; junction bases left unmatched: 6. The CDR3 bases are TGTGCCAGCAGCAATCGGGGGGAAGCCTACGAGCAGTACTTC. Protein: CASSNRGEAYEQYF.

The V gene is TRBV5-5, the J gene TRBJ2-1, with D tentatively TRBD1 or TRBD2 (6 bases each). Between the trimmed V and J ends, which lost 7 bases and 2 bases, there was a span of 16 bases. The CDR3 consists of 15 residues. Germline V gene lookup returns CDR1 SGHKS and CDR2 YYEKEE (reference sequence). The CDR3 is CASATMGGPYNEQFF. The CDR3 bases are TGTGCCAGCGCAACAATGGGGGGCCCCTACAATGAGCAGTTCTTC.

The chain uses TRBV28 and TRBJ2-4, with D possibly called TRBD1 or TRBD2 (6 bases each). V lost 6 bases to trimming and J lost 2 bases, with 11 bases between them. The CDR3 runs to 14 residues. Germline assignment: CDR1 MDHEN and CDR2 SYDVKM. The CDR3 spells CASRRGVTKNIQYF. As DNA, the CDR3 is TGTGCCAGCAGGAGGGGGGTAACCAAAAACATTCAGTACTTC.

This clonotype has just a few counts. This rearrangement joins TRBV10-2 to TRBJ2-1; 8 nucleotides align to TRBD2. V trimming: 0 bases; J trimming: 0 bases; junction bases outside the gene matches: 7. CDR3 length: 18 residues. Germline V CDR1 and CDR2: WSHSY, SAAADI. The CDR3 sequence is CASSESGLGRGSYNEQFF. The CDR3 DNA reads TGCGCCAGCAGTGAGTCGGGACTAGGTAGAGGCTCCTACAATGAGCAGTTCTTC.

The chain is built from TRBV5-6 and TRBJ2-1; 7 bases line up with TRBD2. This CDR3 is 15 amino acids long. V gave up 6 bases and J gave up 4 bases; unmatched junction bases: 10. Germline lookup yields CDR1 SGHDT and CDR2 YYEEEE. The CDR3 bases are TGTGCCAGCACCCGCGGGCTAGCGGAATACAATGAGCAGTTCTTC. Translation gives CASTRGLAEYNEQFF.

This clonotype has at least ten counts. The J gene is TRBJ1-5, the V gene TRBV3-1; 8 positions match TRBD1. The CDR3 is made up of 14 amino acids. V shed 3 bases, J shed 6 bases, and the junction held 4 bases outside the gene matches. The germline CDR1 and CDR2 sequences are LGHDT and YNNKEL (reference sequence). The CDR3 loop is CASSHGQGGQPQHF. CDR3 coding DNA: TGTGCCAGCAGCCATGGACAGGGTGGTCAGCCCCAGCATTTT. The full variable domain, its missing parts supplied by reference TRBV3-1 and TRBJ1-5, is DTAVSQTPKYLVTQMGNDKSIKCEQNLGHDTMYWYKQDSKKFLKIMFSYNNKELIINETVPNRFSPKSPDKAHLNLHINSLELGDSAVYFCASSHGQGGQPQHFGDGTRLSIL.